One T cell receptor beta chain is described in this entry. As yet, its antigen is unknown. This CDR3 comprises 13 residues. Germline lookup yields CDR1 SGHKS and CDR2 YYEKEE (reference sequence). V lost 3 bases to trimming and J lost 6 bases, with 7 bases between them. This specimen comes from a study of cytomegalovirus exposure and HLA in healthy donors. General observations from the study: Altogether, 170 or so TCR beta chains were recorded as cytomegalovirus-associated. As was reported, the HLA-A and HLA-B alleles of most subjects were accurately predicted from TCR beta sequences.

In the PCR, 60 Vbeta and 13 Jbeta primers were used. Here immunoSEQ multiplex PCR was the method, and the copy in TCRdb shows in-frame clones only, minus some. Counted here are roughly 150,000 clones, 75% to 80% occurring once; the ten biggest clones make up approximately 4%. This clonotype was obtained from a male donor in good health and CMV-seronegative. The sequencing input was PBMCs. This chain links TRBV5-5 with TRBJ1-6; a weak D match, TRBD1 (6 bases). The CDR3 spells CASSSQGNSPLHF. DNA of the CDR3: TGTGCCAGCAGCTCACAGGGTAATTCACCCCTCCACTTT.